The 3 T cell receptor beta chains below all came from one sample that was sequenced in a study of blood T cell repertoires in COVID-19. Data came from immunoSEQ multiplex PCR; TCRdb stores just in-frame clones and leaves some out. This sample has 430,000 or so clones, with roughly 90% found just once. Material: PBMCs or T cells enriched from blood (not recorded which). These receptors were obtained from a woman in her forties who had recovered from COVID-19.

The rearrangement links TRBV6-1 to TRBJ1-1, with a weak D call TRBD1 (5 bases). The CDR3 consists of 13 residues. Deletions cut 2 bases from V and 1 base from J, with 5 bases between. Germline V CDR1 and CDR2: MNHNS, SASEGT. The CDR3 loop reads CASSEQGNTEAFF. The CDR3 nucleotides are TGTGCCAGCAGTGAACAGGGGAACACTGAAGCTTTCTTT.

V and J are TRBV19 and TRBJ2-1; 8 bases agree with TRBD1. Trimming removed 4 bases from V and 4 bases from J; junction bases left unmatched: 6. This CDR3 has 15 amino acids. Germline lookup yields CDR1 LNHDA and CDR2 SQIVND (reference sequence). The CDR3 region is CASSNSGTGYNEQFF. DNA of the CDR3: TGTGCCAGTAGTAACTCCGGGACAGGATACAATGAGCAGTTCTTC. The full variable domain, rest sourced from reference TRBV19 and TRBJ2-1, is DGGITQSPKYLFRKEGQNVTLSCEQNLNHDAMYWYRQDPGQGLRLIYYSQIVNDFQKGDIAEGYSVSREKKESFPLTVTSAQKNPTAFYLCASSNSGTGYNEQFFGPGTRLTVL.

This clone was counted once. The V gene is TRBV28, the J gene TRBJ2-2; weak D call: TRBD2 (5 bases). Trimming left V 4 bases short and J 1 base short, with 7 bases between. The CDR3 contains 14 residues. Per the germline V gene, CDR1 is MDHEN and CDR2 is SYDVKM. Here the CDR3 reads CASSWAGNTGELFF. The DNA for the CDR3 is TGTGCCAGCAGTTGGGCGGGGAACACCGGGGAGCTGTTTTTT.